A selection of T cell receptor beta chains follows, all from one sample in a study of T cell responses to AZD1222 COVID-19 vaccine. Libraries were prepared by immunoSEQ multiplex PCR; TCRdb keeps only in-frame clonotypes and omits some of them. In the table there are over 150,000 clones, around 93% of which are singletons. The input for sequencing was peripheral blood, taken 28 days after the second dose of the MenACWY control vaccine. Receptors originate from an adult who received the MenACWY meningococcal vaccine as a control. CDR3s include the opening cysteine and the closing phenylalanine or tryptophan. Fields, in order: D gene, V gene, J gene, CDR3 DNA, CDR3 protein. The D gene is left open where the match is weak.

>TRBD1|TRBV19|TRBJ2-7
TGTGCCAGTAGTTCGGGACAGGGTTCTGCCCACGAGCAGTACTTC
CASSSGQGSAHEQYF
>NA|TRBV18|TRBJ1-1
TGTGCCAGCTCACCCACGAACACTGAAGCTTTCTTT
CASSPTNTEAFF
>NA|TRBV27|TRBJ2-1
TGTGCCAGCAGTCCGTTGATGGGCTCCTACAATGAGCAGTTCTTC
CASSPLMGSYNEQFF
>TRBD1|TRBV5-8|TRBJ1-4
TGTGCCAGCAGCACAGGGGCGCCCACTGAAAAACTGTTTTTT
CASSTGAPTEKLFF
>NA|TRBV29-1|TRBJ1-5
TGCAGCGTTGTCGGCCCCGGAGGATCTCAGCCCCAGCATTTT
CSVVGPGGSQPQHF
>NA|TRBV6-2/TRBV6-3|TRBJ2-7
TGTGCCAGCAGTACGGGGGCCTCCTACGAGCAGTACTTC
CASSTGASYEQYF
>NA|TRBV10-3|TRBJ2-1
TGTGCCATCGGCGGGGGCCCCTGGGGTGAGCAGTTCTTC
CAIGGGPWGEQFF
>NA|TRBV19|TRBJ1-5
TGTGCCAGTAGCCGACCGGGGGACTTGGTTCAGCCCCAGCATTTT
CASSRPGDLVQPQHF
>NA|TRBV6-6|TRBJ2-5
TGTGCCAGCAGTTACCCTCGGGAGACCCAGTACTTC
CASSYPRETQYF
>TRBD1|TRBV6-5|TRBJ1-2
TGTGCCAGCAGTATACAGGGGGCAAACTATGGCTACACCTTC
CASSIQGANYGYTF
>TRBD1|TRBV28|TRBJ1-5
TGTGCCAGCACCCCCAGGGGCAGGGGGTTTGATCAGCCCCAGCATTTT
CASTPRGRGFDQPQHF